The TCR beta chain under discussion was sequenced for a study of graft-versus-host responses after intestinal transplantation. At the level of the study: Recipients obtained multivisceral, liver-intestinal, or isolated intestinal transplants. Study observations and caveats: Present in recipient marrow, GvH clones included some that appeared first in ileum or blood. Early post-transplant HvG declines tracked with peak circulating GvH clone levels.

Graft material was processed, releasing intraepithelial and lamina propria lymphocytes. CDR1 is MNHEY and CDR2 is SMNVEV in the germline V gene (reference sequence). The CDR3 extends over 16 amino acids. Losses at the gene ends were 1 base for V and 3 bases for J; bases not matched to a gene: 7. Method: immunoSEQ multiplex PCR; TCRdb's copy keeps in-frame clones and lacks some. The sample includes about 5,000 clones, about 85% of them seen just once. As to this clone: The antigen is unknown.

The V gene is TRBV27, the J gene TRBJ2-5, with TRBD2 identical over 8 bases. The specimen was ileum tissue, collected 156 days after intestinal transplant. This sequence originates from a human patient who received an intestinal transplant, so some T cells may come from the graft donor. CDR3 loop: CASSLFGGAAEETQYF. The CDR3 nucleotides are TGTGCCAGCAGTTTATTCGGGGGGGCGGCGGAAGAGACCCAGTACTTC.